There are many counts of the clone carrying this T cell receptor beta chain. Germline V gene data show CDR1 as DFQATT and CDR2 as SNEGSKA (reference sequence). This CDR3 region has 16 residues. Trimming left V 0 bases short and J 6 bases short, with 17 bases between. TCRdb reanalysed the 5' RACE reads using MiXCR and keeps one entry per CDR3 protein. The sample lists about 29,000 distinct CDR3 sequences, 3.3% occurring once. The sample belongs to a study of neurological immune-mediated disorders. The rearrangement links TRBV20-1 to TRBJ2-2, with a weak D call TRBD1 (5 bases). The sequence derives from a woman in her thirties with multiple sclerosis. The sample taken for sequencing was PBMCs. The CDR3 nucleotides are TGCAGTGCTAGAGATCCTCGGGCAGGGCTCCCCGGGGAGCTGTTTTTT. Protein product: CSARDPRAGLPGELFF.